The sequence of this T cell receptor beta chain was determined in a study of T-cell memory formation after mild COVID-19. Study-level results: The study detected some responding clones in pre-infection memory, suggesting cross-reactive memory joined. Clones that contracted clustered mainly in CM and EM if CD4+ and in EMRA if CD8+.

Germline assignment: CDR1 SGHRS and CDR2 YFSETQ. The CDR3 consists of 16 residues. Trimming took 3 bases from V and 0 from J; bases not matched to a gene: 6. TCRdb reprocessed the 5' RACE reads with MiXCR, giving one entry per CDR3 protein. The sample carries 350,000 or so distinct CDR3 sequences, less than 25% recorded once. This clonotype was seen more than once but under ten times. Its antigen is still unknown. This TCR derives from a man between 18 and 29 years old who had mild COVID-19 (a few samples of this study predate the infection). Cell type and time point are not known. What was sequenced was PBMCs or a T cell subset sorted from them (not recorded which). The chain has TRBV5-1 and TRBJ1-5, with TRBD1 identical over 7 bases. The CDR3 sequence is CASSSRQGFSNQPQHF. The CDR3 nucleotides are TGCGCCAGCAGCTCCCGACAGGGATTTAGCAATCAGCCCCAGCATTTT.